The rows below give T cell receptor beta chains drawn from one sample of a study of control samples from healthy donors and cancer patients. Libraries were prepared by immunoSEQ multiplex PCR; TCRdb keeps only in-frame clonotypes and omits some of them. Counted here are around 120,000 clones, 85% to 90% occurring once; the ten biggest clones make up 1.1%. Sequences were obtained from PBMCs. Source of these receptors: a woman aged 45-60 years with colorectal cancer. CDR3s include the opening cysteine and the closing phenylalanine or tryptophan. D genes are given only for firm matches. A row's size may be missing; if present it is once, few, many or a size class.

V,length,D,J,size,CDR3,DNA
TRBV27,12,NA,TRBJ2-1,NA,CASSFSYNEQFF,TGTGCCAGCAGTTTCTCGTACAATGAGCAGTTCTTC
TRBV28,12,NA,TRBJ1-5,NA,CASRSGNQPQHF,TGTGCCAGCAGGTCAGGGAACCAGCCCCAGCATTTT
TRBV28,17,NA,TRBJ1-3,NA,CASSSAGQSPSGNTIYF,TGTGCCAGCAGTTCCGCCGGACAGTCTCCTTCTGGAAACACCATATATTTT
TRBV7-3,16,NA,TRBJ2-7,NA,CASSLRAGLLSYEQYF,TGTGCCAGCAGCTTAAGGGCCGGGCTCCTCTCCTACGAGCAGTACTTC
TRBV25-1,11,NA,TRBJ2-7,NA,CASSSPYEQYF,TGTGCCAGCAGTAGCCCCTACGAGCAGTACTTC
TRBV28,15,TRBD1,TRBJ2-7,NA,CASNPGGTGRFEQYF,TGTGCCAGCAACCCTGGGGGGACAGGGAGGTTCGAGCAGTACTTC
TRBV4-1,17,NA,TRBJ2-3,NA,CASSQEGTVTSTDTQYF,TGCGCCAGCAGCCAAGAAGGGACCGTTACTAGCACAGATACGCAGTATTTT
TRBV6-6,16,TRBD1,TRBJ1-1,once,CASSYSDREEGTEAFF,TGTGCCAGCAGTTACTCAGACAGGGAGGAAGGCACTGAAGCTTTCTTT
TRBV5-6,14,NA,TRBJ2-7,NA,CASSLGQATYEQYF,TGTGCCAGCAGCTTGGGTCAGGCGACCTACGAGCAGTACTTC
TRBV5-1,12,NA,TRBJ2-3,NA,CASSLGVDTQYF,TGCGCCAGCAGCTTGGGAGTAGATACGCAGTATTTT
TRBV5-1,15,NA,TRBJ1-4,NA,CASSFFGTINEKLFF,TGCGCCAGCAGCTTTTTTGGTACGATTAATGAAAAACTGTTTTTT
TRBV5-1,16,NA,TRBJ1-4,NA,CASSPQGIRLSEKLFF,TGCGCCAGCAGCCCTCAGGGTATTAGGTTAAGTGAAAAACTGTTTTTT
TRBV20-1,11,NA,TRBJ1-1,NA,CSAQWAQGTFF,NA
TRBV19,15,TRBD2,TRBJ2-1,NA,CASRSTSGTYNEQFF,TGTGCCAGTAGATCGACTAGCGGGACCTACAATGAGCAGTTCTTC
TRBV19,13,TRBD1,TRBJ2-7,once,CASSIGTGYEQYF,TGTGCCAGTAGTATCGGGACAGGCTACGAGCAGTACTTC
TRBV5-1,17,NA,TRBJ2-5,NA,CASSFNRSGVIQETQYF,TGCGCCAGCAGCTTCAACAGGAGTGGGGTTATCCAAGAGACCCAGTACTTC
TRBV6-2/TRBV6-3,13,NA,TRBJ1-5,NA,CASSLGQNQPQHF,TGTGCCAGCAGTTTAGGGCAGAATCAGCCCCAGCATTTT
TRBV30,13,NA,TRBJ2-5,NA,CAWRQGPIGEQYF,TGTGCCTGGCGACAAGGACCCATAGGGGAGCAGTACTTC
TRBV19,14,NA,TRBJ1-2,NA,CASSITRRGSGYTF,TGTGCCAGTAGTATAACCCGCAGGGGTTCGGGCTACACCTTC
TRBV13,16,TRBD2,TRBJ2-3,NA,CASSLSLAGEMDTQYF,TGTGCCAGCAGCTTATCGCTAGCGGGGGAGATGGATACGCAGTATTTT
TRBV5-1,14,TRBD2,TRBJ2-5,NA,CASSETSGEETQYF,TGCGCCAGCAGCGAGACTAGCGGGGAAGAGACCCAGTACTTC
TRBV10-3,16,TRBD1,TRBJ1-1,NA,CAISERETGAVTEAFF,TGTGCCATCAGTGAGCGGGAGACAGGGGCTGTCACTGAAGCTTTCTTT
TRBV19,17,TRBD1,TRBJ2-7,NA,CASSIRVGQGGSYEQYF,TGTGCCAGTAGTATACGAGTTGGACAGGGGGGCTCCTACGAGCAGTACTTC
TRBV19,15,NA,TRBJ1-1,NA,CASSIAGVTGTEAFF,TGTGCCAGTAGTATAGCGGGGGTTACCGGCACTGAAGCTTTCTTT
TRBV28,15,TRBD1,TRBJ1-5,NA,CASSSGTGGYQPQHF,TGTGCCAGCAGTTCCGGGACAGGGGGCTATCAGCCCCAGCATTTT
TRBV2,15,TRBD1,TRBJ2-7,few,CASSPTGQESYEQYF,TGTGCCAGCAGTCCAACGGGACAGGAATCCTACGAGCAGTACTTC
TRBV6-1,13,NA,TRBJ1-2,NA,CASSEGGGQSYTF,TGTGCCAGCAGTGAAGGAGGGGGGCAAAGCTACACCTTC
TRBV2,14,NA,TRBJ2-7,NA,CASSPTRSSYEQYF,TGTGCCAGCAGTCCTACCCGGAGCTCCTACGAGCAGTACTTC
TRBV6-1,14,TRBD1,TRBJ2-5,NA,CASSEVGTGKSQYF,TGTGCCAGCAGTGAAGTGGGGACAGGGAAGTCCCAGTACTTC
TRBV7-6,12,NA,TRBJ1-1,NA,CASSPGGTEAFF,TGTGCCAGCAGCCCCGGTGGGACTGAAGCTTTCTTT
TRBV19,17,NA,TRBJ2-6,NA,CASSLQGGSSGANVLTF,TGTGCCAGTAGCTTACAGGGAGGGTCATCTGGGGCCAACGTCCTGACTTTC
TRBV9,17,TRBD1,TRBJ2-6,once,CASSVTGGVAGANVLTF,TGTGCCAGCAGCGTCACAGGGGGCGTCGCTGGGGCCAACGTCCTGACTTTC
TRBV12-3/TRBV12-4,11,NA,TRBJ1-1,NA,CASSPSTEAFF,TGTGCCAGCAGTCCGTCTACTGAAGCTTTCTTT
TRBV11-2,17,TRBD1,TRBJ1-4,NA,CASSRDRPFATNEKLFF,TGTGCCAGCAGCCGGGACAGGCCGTTTGCAACTAATGAAAAACTGTTTTTT
TRBV3-1/TRBV3-2,15,NA,TRBJ2-7,NA,CASSLGGLSPYEQYF,TGTGCCAGCAGCCTAGGGGGACTAAGCCCCTACGAGCAGTACTTC
TRBV7-9,14,NA,TRBJ2-7,NA,CASSPRNLDNLWYF,TGTGCCAGCAGCCCCCGGAATCTAGATAATCTTTGGTACTTC
TRBV19,14,TRBD2,TRBJ2-2,NA,CASSGGTTLGELFF,TGTGCCAGTAGTGGGGGGACTACCCTTGGGGAGCTGTTTTTT
TRBV19,15,NA,TRBJ2-5,NA,CASRGQGGLGETQYF,TGTGCCAGTAGGGGCCAGGGCGGGTTGGGAGAGACCCAGTACTTC
TRBV5-6,18,TRBD2,TRBJ2-5,NA,CASSLAWGLAGGDETQYF,TGTGCCAGCAGCTTGGCCTGGGGATTGGCGGGGGGGGACGAGACCCAGTACTTC
TRBV7-3,16,TRBD2,TRBJ2-2,NA,CASSGAGAKSTGELFF,TGTGCCAGCAGCGGAGCGGGAGCGAAGAGCACCGGGGAGCTGTTTTTT
TRBV7-6,17,NA,TRBJ1-1,NA,CASSLGDLSSGSTEAFF,TGTGCCAGCAGCTTAGGTGATCTCTCAAGTGGGTCGACTGAAGCTTTCTTT
TRBV10-3,15,TRBD1,TRBJ1-6,NA,CAISRGRQGNSPLHF,TGTGCCATCAGTAGGGGCCGACAGGGTAATTCACCCCTCCACTTT
TRBV12-3/TRBV12-4,12,NA,TRBJ1-1,NA,CASSLWGTEAFF,TGTGCCAGCAGTTTATGGGGTACTGAAGCTTTCTTT
TRBV7-6,15,TRBD1,TRBJ2-7,NA,CASSLAGTGGYEQYF,TGTGCCAGCAGCTTAGCCGGGACAGGGGGTTACGAGCAGTACTTC
TRBV14,14,NA,TRBJ1-3,NA,CASSQTYSGNTIYF,TGTGCCAGCAGCCAGACATATTCTGGAAACACCATATATTTT
TRBV28,13,NA,TRBJ2-5,few,CASCRGSQETQYF,TGTGCCAGCTGCAGGGGATCCCAAGAGACCCAGTACTTC
TRBV27,12,NA,TRBJ2-3,NA,CASSVGTDTQYF,TGTGCCAGCAGTGTCGGCACAGATACGCAGTATTTT
TRBV5-6,17,NA,TRBJ1-5,NA,CASSFSRGGSSNQPQHF,TGTGCCAGCAGCTTTTCCCGCGGCGGAAGTAGCAATCAGCCCCAGCATTTT
TRBV5-1,14,TRBD1,TRBJ2-5,NA,CASSAGQVEETQYF,TGCGCCAGCAGCGCGGGACAGGTGGAAGAGACCCAGTACTTC
TRBV7-2,15,NA,TRBJ1-5,once,CASSLSGTHDQPQHF,TGTGCCAGCAGCTTGTCAGGGACTCATGATCAGCCCCAGCATTTT
TRBV3-1/TRBV3-2,15,NA,TRBJ1-3,NA,CASSLTGTMGNTIYF,TGTGCCAGCAGCCTAACCGGGACAATGGGAAACACCATATATTTT
TRBV7-2,15,TRBD2,TRBJ2-1,NA,CASSVSGSAYNEQFF,TGTGCCAGCAGTGTCAGCGGGAGCGCTTACAATGAGCAGTTCTTC
TRBV6-5,15,TRBD1,TRBJ1-1,NA,CASSDSGTVNTEAFF,TGTGCCAGCAGTGACTCCGGGACAGTGAACACTGAAGCTTTCTTT